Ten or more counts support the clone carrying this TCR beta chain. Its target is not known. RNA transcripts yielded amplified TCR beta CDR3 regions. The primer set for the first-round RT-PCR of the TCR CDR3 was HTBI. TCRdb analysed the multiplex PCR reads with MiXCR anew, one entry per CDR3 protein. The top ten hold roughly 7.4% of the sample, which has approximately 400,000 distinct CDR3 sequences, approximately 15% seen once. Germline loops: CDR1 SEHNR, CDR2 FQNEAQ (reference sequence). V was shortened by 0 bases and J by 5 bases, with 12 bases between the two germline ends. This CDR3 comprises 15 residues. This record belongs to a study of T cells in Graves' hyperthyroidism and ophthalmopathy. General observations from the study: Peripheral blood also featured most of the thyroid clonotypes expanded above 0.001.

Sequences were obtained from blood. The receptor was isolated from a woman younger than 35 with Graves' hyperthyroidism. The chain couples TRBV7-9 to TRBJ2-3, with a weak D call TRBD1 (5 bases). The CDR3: CASSLAGQGQDTQYF. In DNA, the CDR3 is TGTGCCAGCAGCTTAGCCGGGCAGGGTCAAGATACGCAGTATTTT.